Below are 12 T cell receptor beta chains sequenced from a single sample in a study of blood T cell repertoires in COVID-19. Method: immunoSEQ multiplex PCR; TCRdb's copy keeps in-frame clones and lacks some. The repertoire has approximately 170,000 clones, roughly 89% of them found once; the top ten carry approximately 4%. The material sequenced was peripheral blood. Receptors originate from a man between 18 and 29 years old with active or convalescent COVID-19.

The chain recombines TRBV19 with TRBJ2-3; tentative D call: TRBD2 (5 bases). V lost 6 bases to trimming and J lost 0 bases, with 10 bases between them. The CDR3 runs to 14 residues. CDR1 is LNHDA, CDR2 SQIVND, per germline (reference sequence). CDR3 region: CASRVGASTDTQYF. The CDR3 DNA is TGTGCCAGTAGGGTGGGAGCAAGCACAGATACGCAGTATTTT. The complete variable domain, with remaining parts taken from reference TRBV19 and TRBJ2-3, reads DGGITQSPKYLFRKEGQNVTLSCEQNLNHDAMYWYRQDPGQGLRLIYYSQIVNDFQKGDIAEGYSVSREKKESFPLTVTSAQKNPTAFYLCASRVGASTDTQYFGPGTRLTVL.

The chain is built from TRBV5-1 and TRBJ2-1; 9 nucleotides agree with TRBD2. In germline, CDR1 is SGHRS, CDR2 YFSETQ. V dropped 1 base and J dropped 6; count of bases not matched to a gene: 11. The CDR3 has 17 residues. The CDR3 protein is CASSLLVAGASGNEQFF. In DNA form, the CDR3 reads TGCGCCAGCAGCTTGTTGGTAGCGGGGGCCTCCGGCAATGAGCAGTTCTTC.

V is TRBV4-1 and J is TRBJ2-2, with a weak D call TRBD1 (5 bases). V was pared by 4 bases and J by 6 bases, with 9 bases between. This CDR3 spans 13 amino acids. The germline V gene encodes CDR1 MGHRA and CDR2 YSYEKL. CDR3 sequence: CASSPRVPGELFF. The CDR3, as DNA: TGCGCCAGCAGCCCCAGGGTTCCCGGGGAGCTGTTTTTT.

The V call is TRBV7-3, the J call TRBJ2-1, with a weak D call TRBD2 (6 bases). CDR1 SGHTA and CDR2 FQGTGA come from the germline V gene. The CDR3 loop spans 14 amino acids. The V end lost 1 base, the J end lost 9 bases, and 13 bases lay between the germline ends. The CDR3 DNA reads TGTGCCAGCAGCTTAAGGCCAGCGGGCGGTGAGCAGTTCTTC. Its protein is CASSLRPAGGEQFF.

The genes are TRBV19 and TRBJ2-1, with 9 bases aligning to TRBD2. V was pared by 6 bases and J by 5 bases, with 8 bases of the junction left unmatched. CDR3 size: 15 residues. Germline lookup yields CDR1 LNHDA and CDR2 SQIVND (reference sequence). In nucleotides, the CDR3 is TGTGCCAGTAGCTCCGGGACTAGCCGGGACAATGAGCAGTTCTTC. This encodes CASSSGTSRDNEQFF. Looking up the rest from reference TRBV19 and TRBJ2-1 gives the full variable domain: DGGITQSPKYLFRKEGQNVTLSCEQNLNHDAMYWYRQDPGQGLRLIYYSQIVNDFQKGDIAEGYSVSREKKESFPLTVTSAQKNPTAFYLCASSSGTSRDNEQFFGPGTRLTVL.

This clone appeared a single time. Other nucleotide sequences in the sample specify the same CDR3. The V gene is TRBV3-1 (or the pseudogene TRBV3-2), the J gene TRBJ2-3; tentatively, D is TRBD2 (6 bases). The V gene's germline CDR1 is LGHDT and CDR2 YNNKEL (reference sequence). Trimming removed 3 bases at V and 4 bases at J, with 8 bases between. The CDR3 has 13 residues. CDR3: CASSQRGADTQYF. As DNA, the CDR3 is TGTGCCAGCAGCCAGCGGGGTGCAGATACGCAGTATTTT.

The chain carries TRBV5-4 and TRBJ2-1; 7 positions agree with TRBD2. The junction had 8 bases not matched to a gene; V was cut back by 4 bases and J by 1 base. From germline, CDR1 is SGHNT and CDR2 YYREEE (reference sequence). The CDR3 contains 16 residues. CDR3 DNA: TGTGCCAGCAGCCCTGGAGGACTAGGGTCCTACAATGAGCAGTTCTTC. As protein: CASSPGGLGSYNEQFF.

CDR3 loop: CASSKNGQLVTDAGNEQFF. CDR3 coding DNA: TGTGCCAGCAGCAAAAATGGACAACTTGTAACGGATGCCGGCAATGAGCAGTTCTTC. This rearrangement joins TRBV21-1 to TRBJ2-1; the table's D gene call, TRBD1, was not cross checked with the DNA. TRBV21-1 is classified as a pseudogene. This CDR3 has 19 amino acids.

A remark on this clone: The sample contains more than one DNA sequence encoding this CDR3. The genes are TRBV5-1 and TRBJ1-5; TRBD1 might be the D (5 bases). Germline V gene lookup returns CDR1 SGHRS and CDR2 YFSETQ. V was pared by 0 bases and J by 5 bases, with 6 bases between. The CDR3 spans 13 residues. CDR3 region: CASSLAGDQPQHF. As DNA, the CDR3 is TGCGCCAGCAGCTTGGCGGGGGATCAGCCCCAGCATTTT.

This chain connects TRBV10-3 to TRBJ1-4; 8 bases line up with TRBD1. V was clipped by 10 bases and J by 8 bases; unmatched bases: 15. This CDR3 spans 15 amino acids. Germline CDR1 and CDR2: ENHRY and SYGVKD. This CDR3 reads CASQNPGQGREKLFF. As DNA, the CDR3 is TGTGCCAGCCAGAACCCTGGACAGGGTAGGGAAAAACTGTTTTTT.

J is TRBJ2-3 and V is TRBV7-8; 7 bases fit TRBD2. The V segment lost 0 bases and the J segment 7 bases; nucleotides outside the gene matches: 4. Germline V gives CDR1 SGHVS, CDR2 FQNEAQ. The CDR3 length is 14 residues. CDR3 DNA sequence: TGTGCCAGCAGCTTAGCCTTGGGGGGGAATACGCAGTATTTT. This translates into CASSLALGGNTQYF.

This chain joins TRBV2 and TRBJ1-2; no firm D call. The V and J ends lost 6 bases and 5 bases respectively, with 16 bases between them. This CDR3 comprises 14 residues. CDR1 is SNHLY, CDR2 FYNNEI, per germline. The CDR3 region is CASRATHGNYGYTF. The CDR3 coding sequence is TGTGCCAGCAGAGCGACTCACGGAAATTATGGCTACACCTTC.